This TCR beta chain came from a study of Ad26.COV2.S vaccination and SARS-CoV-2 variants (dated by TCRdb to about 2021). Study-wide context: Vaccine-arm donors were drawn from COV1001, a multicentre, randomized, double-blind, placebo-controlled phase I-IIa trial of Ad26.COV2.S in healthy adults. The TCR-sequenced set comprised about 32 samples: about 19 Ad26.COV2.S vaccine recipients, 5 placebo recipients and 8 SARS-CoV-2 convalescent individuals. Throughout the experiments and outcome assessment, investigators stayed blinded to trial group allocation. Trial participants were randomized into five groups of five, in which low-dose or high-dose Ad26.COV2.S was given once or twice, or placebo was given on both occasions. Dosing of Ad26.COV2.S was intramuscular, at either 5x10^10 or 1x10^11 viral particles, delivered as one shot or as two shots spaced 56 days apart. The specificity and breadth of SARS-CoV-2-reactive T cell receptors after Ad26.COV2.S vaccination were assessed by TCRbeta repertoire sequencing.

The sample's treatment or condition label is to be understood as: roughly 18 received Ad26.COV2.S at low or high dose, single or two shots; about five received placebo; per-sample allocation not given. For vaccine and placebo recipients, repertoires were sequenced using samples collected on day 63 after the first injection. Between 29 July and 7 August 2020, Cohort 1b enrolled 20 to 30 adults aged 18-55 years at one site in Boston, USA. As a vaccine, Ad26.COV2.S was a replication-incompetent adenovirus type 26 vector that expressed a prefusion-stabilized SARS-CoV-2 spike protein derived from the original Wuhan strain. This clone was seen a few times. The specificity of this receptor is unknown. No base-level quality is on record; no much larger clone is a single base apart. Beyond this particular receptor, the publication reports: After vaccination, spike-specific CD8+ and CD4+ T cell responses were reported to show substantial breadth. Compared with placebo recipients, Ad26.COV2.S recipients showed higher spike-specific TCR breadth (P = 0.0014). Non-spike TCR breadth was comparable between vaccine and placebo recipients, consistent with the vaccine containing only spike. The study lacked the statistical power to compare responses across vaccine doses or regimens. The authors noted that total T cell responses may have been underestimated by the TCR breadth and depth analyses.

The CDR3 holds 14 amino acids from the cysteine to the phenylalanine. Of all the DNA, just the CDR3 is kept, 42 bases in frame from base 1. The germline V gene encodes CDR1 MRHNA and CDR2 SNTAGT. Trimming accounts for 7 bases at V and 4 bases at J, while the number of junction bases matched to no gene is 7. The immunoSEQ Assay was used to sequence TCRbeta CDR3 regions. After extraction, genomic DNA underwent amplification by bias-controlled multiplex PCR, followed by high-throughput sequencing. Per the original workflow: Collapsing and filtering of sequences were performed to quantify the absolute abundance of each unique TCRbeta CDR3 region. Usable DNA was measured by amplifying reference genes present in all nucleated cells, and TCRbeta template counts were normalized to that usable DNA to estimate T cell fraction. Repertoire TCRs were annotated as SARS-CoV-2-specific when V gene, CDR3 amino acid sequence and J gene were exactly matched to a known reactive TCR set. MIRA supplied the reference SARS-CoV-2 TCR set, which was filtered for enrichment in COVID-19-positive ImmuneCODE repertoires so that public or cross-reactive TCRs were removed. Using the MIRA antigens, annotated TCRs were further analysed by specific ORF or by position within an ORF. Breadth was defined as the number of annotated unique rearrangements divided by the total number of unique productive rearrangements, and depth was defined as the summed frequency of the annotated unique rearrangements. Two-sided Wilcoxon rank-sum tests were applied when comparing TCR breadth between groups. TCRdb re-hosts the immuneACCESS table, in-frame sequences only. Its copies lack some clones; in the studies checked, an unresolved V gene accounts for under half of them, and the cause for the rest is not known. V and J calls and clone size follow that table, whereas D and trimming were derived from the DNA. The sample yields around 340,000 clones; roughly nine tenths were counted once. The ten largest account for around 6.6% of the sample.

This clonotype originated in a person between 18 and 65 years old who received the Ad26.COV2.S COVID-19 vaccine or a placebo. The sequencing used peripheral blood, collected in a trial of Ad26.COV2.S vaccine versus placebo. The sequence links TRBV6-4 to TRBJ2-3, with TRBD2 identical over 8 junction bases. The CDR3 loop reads CASKSAGDADTQYF. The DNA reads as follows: TGTGCCAGCAAGTCAGCGGGGGATGCAGATACGCAGTATTTT.